This T cell receptor (beta chain) was sequenced for a study of T-cell reconstitution after alpha-beta-depleted transplantation in children. The TCRbeta library incorporated unique molecular identifiers. MiXCR, applied by TCRdb to the PCR reads, yields one record per CDR3 protein. The data contain hundreds of thousands of distinct CDR3 sequences, about 15% of them singletons. The V gene lost 5 bases and the J gene lost 1 base, with 16 bases spanning the gap. CDR3 size: 16 residues. Germline loops: CDR1 SEHNR, CDR2 FQNEAQ (reference sequence). V and J are TRBV7-9 and TRBJ2-3; D is ambiguous. The receptor's source is a human donor who donated a stem cell graft to a child with acute myeloid leukemia. Here the sequenced sample was PBMCs from the stem cell graft donor, taken from the stem cell graft. The CDR3 DNA is TGTGCCAGCAGCCCAGTGACTCCCCTCGGCACAGATACGCAGTATTTT. Translating it yields CASSPVTPLGTDTQYF.